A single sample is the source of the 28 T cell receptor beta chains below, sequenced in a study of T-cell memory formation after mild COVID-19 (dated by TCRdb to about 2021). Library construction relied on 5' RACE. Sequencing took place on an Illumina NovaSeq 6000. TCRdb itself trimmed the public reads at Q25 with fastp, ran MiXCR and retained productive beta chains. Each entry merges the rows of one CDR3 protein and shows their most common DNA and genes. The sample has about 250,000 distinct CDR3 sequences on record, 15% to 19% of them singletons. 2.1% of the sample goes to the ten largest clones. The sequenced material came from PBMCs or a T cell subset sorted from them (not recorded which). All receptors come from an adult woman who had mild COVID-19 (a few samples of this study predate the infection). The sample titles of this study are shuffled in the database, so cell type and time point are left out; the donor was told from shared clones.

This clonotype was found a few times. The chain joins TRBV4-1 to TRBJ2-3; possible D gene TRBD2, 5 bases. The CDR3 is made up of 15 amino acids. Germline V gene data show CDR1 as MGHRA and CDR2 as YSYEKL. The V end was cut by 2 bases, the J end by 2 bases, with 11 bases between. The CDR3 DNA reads TGCGCCAGCAGCCAATCGGGGTTTCTCACAGATACGCAGTATTTT. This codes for CASSQSGFLTDTQYF.

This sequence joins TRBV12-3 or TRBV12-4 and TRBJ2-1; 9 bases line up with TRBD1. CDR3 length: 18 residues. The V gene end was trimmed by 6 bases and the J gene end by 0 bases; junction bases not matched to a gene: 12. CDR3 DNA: TGTGCCAGCAGCCCTGGAACCGGGACAGGGTCCTCCTACAATGAGCAGTTCTTC. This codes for CASSPGTGTGSSYNEQFF.

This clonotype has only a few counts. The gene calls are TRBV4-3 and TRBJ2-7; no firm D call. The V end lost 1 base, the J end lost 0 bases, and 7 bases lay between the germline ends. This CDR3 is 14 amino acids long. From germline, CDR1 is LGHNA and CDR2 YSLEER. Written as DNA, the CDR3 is TGCGCCAGCAGCCAAGTTTCAGACTCCTACGAGCAGTACTTC. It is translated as CASSQVSDSYEQYF.

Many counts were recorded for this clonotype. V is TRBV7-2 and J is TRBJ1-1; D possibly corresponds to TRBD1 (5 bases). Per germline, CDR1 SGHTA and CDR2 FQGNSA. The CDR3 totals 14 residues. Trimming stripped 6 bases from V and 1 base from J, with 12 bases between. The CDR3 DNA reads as TGTGCCAGCAGGGCCGGGACCGGGAACACTGAAGCTTTCTTT. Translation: CASRAGTGNTEAFF. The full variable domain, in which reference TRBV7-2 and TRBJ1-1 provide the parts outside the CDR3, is GAGVSQSPSNKVTEKGKDVELRCDPISGHTALYWYRQSLGQGLEFLIYFQGNSAPDKSGLPSDRFSAERTGGSVSTLTIQRTQQEDSAVYLCASRAGTGNTEAFFGQGTRLTVV.

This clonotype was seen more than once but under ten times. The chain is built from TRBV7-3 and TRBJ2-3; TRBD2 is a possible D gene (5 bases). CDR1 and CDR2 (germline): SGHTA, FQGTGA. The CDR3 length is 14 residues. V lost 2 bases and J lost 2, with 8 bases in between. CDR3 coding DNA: TGTGCCAGCAGCTTAGTAGCGCCCACAGATACGCAGTATTTT. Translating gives CASSLVAPTDTQYF.

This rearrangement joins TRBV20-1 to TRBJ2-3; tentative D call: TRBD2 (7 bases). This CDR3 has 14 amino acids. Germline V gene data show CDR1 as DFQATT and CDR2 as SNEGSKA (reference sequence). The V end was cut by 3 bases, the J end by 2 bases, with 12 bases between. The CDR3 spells CSASTRGATDTQYF. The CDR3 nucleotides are TGCAGTGCTAGTACCCGGGGGGCCACAGATACGCAGTATTTT.

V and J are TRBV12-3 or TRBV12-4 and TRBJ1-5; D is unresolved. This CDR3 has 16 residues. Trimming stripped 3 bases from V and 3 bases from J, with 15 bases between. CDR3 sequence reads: CASSLLAAYNNQPQHF. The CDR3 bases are TGTGCCAGCAGTTTGTTGGCAGCCTACAACAATCAGCCCCAGCATTTT.

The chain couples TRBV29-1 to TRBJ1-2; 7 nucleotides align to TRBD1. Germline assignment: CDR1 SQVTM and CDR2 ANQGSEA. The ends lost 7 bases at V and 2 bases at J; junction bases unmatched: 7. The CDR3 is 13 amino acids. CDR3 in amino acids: CSETDRMNYGYTF. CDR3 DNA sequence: TGCAGCGAAACGGACAGGATGAACTATGGCTACACCTTC.

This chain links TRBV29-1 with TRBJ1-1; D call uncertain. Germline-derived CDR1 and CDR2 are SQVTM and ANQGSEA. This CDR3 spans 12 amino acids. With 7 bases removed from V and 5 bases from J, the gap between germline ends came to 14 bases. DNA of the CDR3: TGCAGCGGCGGGGTTGGTCGTACTGAAGCTTTCTTT. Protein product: CSGGVGRTEAFF.

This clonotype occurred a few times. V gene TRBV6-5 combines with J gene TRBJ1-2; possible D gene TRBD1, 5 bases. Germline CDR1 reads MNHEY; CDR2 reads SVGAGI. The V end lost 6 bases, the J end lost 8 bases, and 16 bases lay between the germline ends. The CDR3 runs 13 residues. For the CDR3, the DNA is TGTGCCAGCAGAGCCGGACAACTGGGGGGCTACACCTTC. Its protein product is CASRAGQLGGYTF.

The CDR3 bases are TGTGCCAGCAGCCTCCACTGGGAACAGGGGGGAAAGTTAGCCCAGTACTTC. Translating gives CASSLHWEQGGKLAQYF. V usage is TRBV3-1 and J usage is TRBJ2-5; 8 nucleotides match TRBD1. The CDR3 has 17 residues. The V and J ends lost 4 bases and 9 bases, in that order; junction bases with no gene match: 19. Germline assignment: CDR1 LGHDT and CDR2 YNNKEL (reference sequence).

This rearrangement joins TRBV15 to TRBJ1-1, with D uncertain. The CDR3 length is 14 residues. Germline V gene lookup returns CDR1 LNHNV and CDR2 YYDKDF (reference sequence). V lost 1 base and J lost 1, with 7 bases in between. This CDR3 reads CATSRAARNTEAFF. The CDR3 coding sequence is TGTGCCACCAGCAGAGCCGCGAGGAACACTGAAGCTTTCTTT.

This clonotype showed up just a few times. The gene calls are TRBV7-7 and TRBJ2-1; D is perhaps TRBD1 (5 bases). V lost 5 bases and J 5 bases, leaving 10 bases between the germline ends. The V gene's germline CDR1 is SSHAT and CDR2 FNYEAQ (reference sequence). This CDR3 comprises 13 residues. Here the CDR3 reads CASSQGQNNEQFF. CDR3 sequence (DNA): TGTGCCAGCAGCCAGGGCCAGAACAATGAGCAGTTCTTC.

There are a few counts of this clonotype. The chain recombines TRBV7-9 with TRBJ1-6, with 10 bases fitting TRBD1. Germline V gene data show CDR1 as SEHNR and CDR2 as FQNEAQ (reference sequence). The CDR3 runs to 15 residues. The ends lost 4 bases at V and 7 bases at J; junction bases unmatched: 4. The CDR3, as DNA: TGTGCCAGCAGCTCCTGGACAGGGGGAAATTCACCCCTCCACTTT. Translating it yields CASSSWTGGNSPLHF.

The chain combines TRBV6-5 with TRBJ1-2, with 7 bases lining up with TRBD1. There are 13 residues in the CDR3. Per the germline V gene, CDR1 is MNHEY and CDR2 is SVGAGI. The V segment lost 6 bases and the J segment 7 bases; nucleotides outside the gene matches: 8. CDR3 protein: CASRRRQGGGYTF. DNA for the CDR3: TGTGCCAGCAGGCGACGACAGGGAGGTGGCTACACCTTC.

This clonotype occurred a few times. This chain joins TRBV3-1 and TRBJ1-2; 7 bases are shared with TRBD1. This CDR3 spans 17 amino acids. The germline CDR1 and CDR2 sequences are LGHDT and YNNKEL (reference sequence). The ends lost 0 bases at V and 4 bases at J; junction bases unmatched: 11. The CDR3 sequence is CASSQDRIGDRSYGYTF. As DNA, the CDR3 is TGTGCCAGCAGCCAAGATAGGATTGGGGACAGAAGCTATGGCTACACCTTC.

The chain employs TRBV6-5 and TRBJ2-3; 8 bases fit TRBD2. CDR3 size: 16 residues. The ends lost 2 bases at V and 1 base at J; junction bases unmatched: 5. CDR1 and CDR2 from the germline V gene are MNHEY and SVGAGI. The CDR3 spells CASSYRSSGRTDTQYF. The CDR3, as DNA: TGTGCCAGCAGTTACAGGTCTAGCGGGCGCACAGATACGCAGTATTTT.

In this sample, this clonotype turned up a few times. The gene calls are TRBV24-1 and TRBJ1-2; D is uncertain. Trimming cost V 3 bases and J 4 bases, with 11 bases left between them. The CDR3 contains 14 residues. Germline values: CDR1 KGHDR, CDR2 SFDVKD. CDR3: CATSDPRTTYGYTF. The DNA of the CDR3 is TGTGCCACCAGTGATCCCAGGACGACCTATGGCTACACCTTC.

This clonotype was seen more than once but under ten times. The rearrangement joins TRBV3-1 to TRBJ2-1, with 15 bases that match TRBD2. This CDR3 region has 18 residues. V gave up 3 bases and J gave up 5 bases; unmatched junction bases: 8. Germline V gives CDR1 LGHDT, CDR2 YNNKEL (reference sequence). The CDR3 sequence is CASSHLGTSGGRNNEQFF. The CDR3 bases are TGTGCCAGCAGCCACCTCGGGACTAGCGGGGGGCGTAACAATGAGCAGTTCTTC.

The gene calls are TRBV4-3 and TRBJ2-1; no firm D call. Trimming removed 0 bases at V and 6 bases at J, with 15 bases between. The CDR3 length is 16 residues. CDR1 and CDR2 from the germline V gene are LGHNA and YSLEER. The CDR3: CASSQDLDFSTNEQFF. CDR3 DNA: TGCGCCAGCAGCCAAGATCTAGACTTTTCCACCAATGAGCAGTTCTTC.

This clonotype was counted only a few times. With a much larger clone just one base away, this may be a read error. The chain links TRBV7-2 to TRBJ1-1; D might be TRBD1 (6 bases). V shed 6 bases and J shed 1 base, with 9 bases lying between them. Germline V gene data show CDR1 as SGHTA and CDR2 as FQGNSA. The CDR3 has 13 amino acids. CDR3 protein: CASSIQGNTEAFF. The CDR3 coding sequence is TGTGCCAGCAGTATACAGGGGAACACTGAAGCTTTCTTT.

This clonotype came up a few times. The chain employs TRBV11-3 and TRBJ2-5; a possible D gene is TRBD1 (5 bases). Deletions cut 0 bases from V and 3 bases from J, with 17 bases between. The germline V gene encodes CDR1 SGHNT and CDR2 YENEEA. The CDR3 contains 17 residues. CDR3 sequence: CASSLDWRQFREETQYF. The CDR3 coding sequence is TGTGCCAGCAGCTTAGATTGGCGACAGTTTAGGGAAGAGACCCAGTACTTC.

The CDR3 region has the DNA TGTGCCAGCAGTGTGGACCCACCGGGTACCATATATTTT. It codes for CASSVDPPGTIYF. The gene calls are TRBV12-3 or TRBV12-4 and TRBJ1-3; unclear D gene. There are 13 residues in the CDR3. Trimming cost V 5 bases and J 10 bases, with 15 bases left between them.

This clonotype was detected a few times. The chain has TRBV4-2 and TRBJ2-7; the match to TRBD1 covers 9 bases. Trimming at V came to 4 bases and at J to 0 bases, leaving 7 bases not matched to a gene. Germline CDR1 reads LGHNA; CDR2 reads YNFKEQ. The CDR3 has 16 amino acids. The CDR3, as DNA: TGTGCCAGCAGCCGGACGGGACAGGGCCTCTCCTACGAGCAGTACTTC. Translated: CASSRTGQGLSYEQYF.

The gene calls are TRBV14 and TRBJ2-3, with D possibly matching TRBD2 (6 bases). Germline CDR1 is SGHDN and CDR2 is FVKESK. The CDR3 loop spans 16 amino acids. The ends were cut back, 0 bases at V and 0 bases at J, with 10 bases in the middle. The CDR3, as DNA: TGTGCCAGCAGCCAAGATGGAGGGGCTAGCACAGATACGCAGTATTTT. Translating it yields CASSQDGGASTDTQYF.

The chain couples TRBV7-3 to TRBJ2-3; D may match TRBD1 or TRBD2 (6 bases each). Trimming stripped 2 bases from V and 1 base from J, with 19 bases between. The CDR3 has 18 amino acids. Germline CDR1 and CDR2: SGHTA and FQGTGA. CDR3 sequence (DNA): TGTGCCAGCAGCTTACGGGCGAGGGGGGCGATTGGCACAGATACGCAGTATTTT. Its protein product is CASSLRARGAIGTDTQYF.

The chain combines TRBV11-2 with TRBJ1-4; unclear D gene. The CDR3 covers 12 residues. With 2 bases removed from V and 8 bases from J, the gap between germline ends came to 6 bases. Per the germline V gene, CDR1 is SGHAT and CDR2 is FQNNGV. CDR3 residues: CASSLWEEKLFF. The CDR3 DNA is TGTGCCAGCAGCTTATGGGAAGAAAAACTGTTTTTT.

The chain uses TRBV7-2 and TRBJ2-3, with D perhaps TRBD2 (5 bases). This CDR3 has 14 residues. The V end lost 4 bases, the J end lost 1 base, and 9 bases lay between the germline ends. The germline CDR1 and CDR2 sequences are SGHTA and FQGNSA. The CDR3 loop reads CASSSVGGTDTQYF. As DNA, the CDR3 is TGTGCCAGCAGCTCTGTGGGAGGCACAGATACGCAGTATTTT. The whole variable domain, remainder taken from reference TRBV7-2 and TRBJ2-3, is GAGVSQSPSNKVTEKGKDVELRCDPISGHTALYWYRQSLGQGLEFLIYFQGNSAPDKSGLPSDRFSAERTGGSVSTLTIQRTQQEDSAVYLCASSSVGGTDTQYFGPGTRLTVL.